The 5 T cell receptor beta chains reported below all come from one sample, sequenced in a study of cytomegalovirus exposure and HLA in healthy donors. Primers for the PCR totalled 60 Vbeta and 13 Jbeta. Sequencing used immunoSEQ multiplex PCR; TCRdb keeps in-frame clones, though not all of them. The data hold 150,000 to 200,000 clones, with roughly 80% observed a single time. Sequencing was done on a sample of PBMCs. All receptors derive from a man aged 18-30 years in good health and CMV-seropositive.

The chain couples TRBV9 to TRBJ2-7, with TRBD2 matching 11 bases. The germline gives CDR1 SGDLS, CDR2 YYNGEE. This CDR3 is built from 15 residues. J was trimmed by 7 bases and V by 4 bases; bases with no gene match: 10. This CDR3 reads CASSPRVAGGYEQYF. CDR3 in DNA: TGTGCCAGCAGCCCCCGGGTAGCGGGGGGGTATGAGCAGTACTTC.

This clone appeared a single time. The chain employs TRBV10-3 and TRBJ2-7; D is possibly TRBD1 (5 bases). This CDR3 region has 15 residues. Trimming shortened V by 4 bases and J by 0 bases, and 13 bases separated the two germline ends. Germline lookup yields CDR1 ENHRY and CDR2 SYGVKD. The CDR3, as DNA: TGTGCCATCAGTGGGCAGGGCCAAAGCTCCTACGAGCAGTACTTC. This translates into CAISGQGQSSYEQYF.

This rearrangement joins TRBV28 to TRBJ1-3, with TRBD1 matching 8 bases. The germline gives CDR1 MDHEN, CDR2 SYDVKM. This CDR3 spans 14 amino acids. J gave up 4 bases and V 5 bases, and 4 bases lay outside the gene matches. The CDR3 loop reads CASSPRGRGNTIYF. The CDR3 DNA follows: TGTGCCAGCAGTCCCAGGGGGCGAGGAAACACCATATATTTT.

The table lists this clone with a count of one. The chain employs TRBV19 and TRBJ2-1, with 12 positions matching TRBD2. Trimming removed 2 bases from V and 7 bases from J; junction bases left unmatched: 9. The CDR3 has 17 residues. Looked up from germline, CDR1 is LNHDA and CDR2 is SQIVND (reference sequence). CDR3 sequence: CASSIRLAGGYKNEQFF. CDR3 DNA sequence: TGTGCCAGTAGTATAAGGCTAGCGGGAGGGTATAAGAATGAGCAGTTCTTC.

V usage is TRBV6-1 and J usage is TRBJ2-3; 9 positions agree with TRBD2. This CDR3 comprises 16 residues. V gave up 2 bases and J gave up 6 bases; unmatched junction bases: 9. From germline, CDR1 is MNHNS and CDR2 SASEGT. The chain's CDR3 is CASSERGSGSGDTQYF. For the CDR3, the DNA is TGTGCCAGCAGTGAAAGGGGTAGCGGGAGTGGGGATACGCAGTATTTT.